This T cell receptor beta chain was sequenced in a study of CD8 T cells in ankylosing spondylitis. This clonotype has a count of ten or more. Its target is not known. Germline CDR1 and CDR2: LNHNV and YYDKDF (reference sequence). V was trimmed by 0 bases and J by 0 bases, leaving 9 bases between them. The CDR3 length is 16 residues. TCRdb re-called the 5' RACE reads through MiXCR, storing one row per CDR3 protein. The top ten hold around 6.5% of the sample, which has under 250,000 distinct CDR3 sequences, about 10% seen once. Study results and limitations: What appeared characteristic of ankylosing spondylitis blood was a TCR beta motif of eight or nine highly homologous variants. Disease-associated clones were reportedly significantly overrepresented in matched ankylosing spondylitis synovial fluid.

This chain connects TRBV15 to TRBJ1-5, with D uncertain. The TCR originated in a male donor with ankylosing spondylitis or in good health (not recorded which). Sequenced input: blood, either unsorted or a sorted T cell fraction (not recorded which). The CDR3 DNA follows: TGTGCCACCAGCAGAGATAAGGGTAATAGCAATCAGCCCCAGCATTTT. It specifies CATSRDKGNSNQPQHF.